These 3 T cell receptor beta chains came from one sample sequenced in a study of T cells in Graves' hyperthyroidism and ophthalmopathy. Amplification of TCR beta CDR3 regions was performed using RNA transcripts as template. HTBI primers were used for first-round RT-PCR of the TCR CDR3. MiXCR, run by TCRdb on the multiplex PCR reads, gives a single entry per CDR3 protein. The sample shows 350,000 or so distinct CDR3 sequences, less than 20% of them seen only once. The sequenced sample consisted of blood. These receptors were collected from a woman aged 40 to 55 with Graves' ophthalmopathy.

In its sample, this clonotype was seen many times. This sequence joins TRBV7-9 and TRBJ2-7; 11 bases line up with TRBD1. The CDR3 runs to 14 residues. The V gene end was trimmed by 6 bases and the J gene end by 3 bases; junction bases not matched to a gene: 4. Germline V CDR1 and CDR2: SEHNR, FQNEAQ (reference sequence). The CDR3 here is CASSGTGGIYEQYF. In nucleotides, the CDR3 is TGTGCCAGCAGTGGGACAGGGGGTATCTACGAGCAGTACTTC.

This clonotype was seen at least ten times. The chain is built from TRBV28 and TRBJ2-2, with 8 bases fitting TRBD2. The CDR3 is made up of 15 amino acids. Looked up from germline, CDR1 is MDHEN and CDR2 is SYDVKM. V was pared by 2 bases and J by 7 bases, with 6 bases of the junction left unmatched. The CDR3 protein is CASSLVRGLVGELFF. The CDR3 DNA follows: TGTGCCAGCAGTTTAGTACGGGGACTAGTCGGGGAGCTGTTTTTT.

In this sample, this clonotype turned up a few times. A much larger clone lies a single base off, so this may be a read error. The J gene is TRBJ1-5, the V gene TRBV5-1; D gene unclear. This CDR3 comprises 15 residues. Germline values: CDR1 SGHRS, CDR2 YFSETQ. Trimming shortened V by 5 bases and J by 0 bases, and 12 bases separated the two germline ends. CDR3 sequence reads: CASSLQITSNQPQHF. The CDR3 coding sequence is TGCGCCAGCAGTCTACAAATTACTAGCAATCAGCCCCAGCATTTT.